This paragraph covers one T cell receptor (beta chain) sequence. This specimen belongs to a study of shared clonotypes between healthy human individuals. Method: immunoSEQ multiplex PCR; TCRdb's copy keeps in-frame clones and lacks some. The repertoire holds more than 2 million clones, about 95% seen once, with roughly 1% in the top ten. As defined, naive CD8 cells were CD45RO-negative and positively selected for CCR7, with terminally differentiated effector memory CD45RA+ cells excluded. This clonotype was sampled from a man aged 18 to 30 in good health. Sample: naive CD8+ T cells sorted from blood.

This chain's CDR3 is CASSSGAADSSYEQYF. The CDR3 region has the DNA TGTGCCAGCAGCTCCGGGGCCGCGGACAGCTCCTACGAGCAGTACTTC. V usage is TRBV13 and J usage is TRBJ2-7, with a weak D call TRBD1 (6 bases). The CDR3 runs to 16 residues. Trimming cost V 4 bases and J 0 bases, with 16 bases left between them. Per germline, CDR1 PRHDT and CDR2 FYEKMQ (reference sequence).